Presented here are 18 T cell receptor beta chains from one specimen sequenced in a study of identical twins. TCRdb analysed the 5' RACE reads with MiXCR anew, one entry per CDR3 protein. The data hold hundreds of thousands of distinct CDR3 sequences, with roughly 18% observed a single time. This sample also appeared in a second study, on T cells expressing NK-cell markers.

Sequenced sample: PBMCs. These receptor sequences come from a woman aged 18-30 years in good health.

This clonotype was counted many times. The rearrangement uses TRBV20-1 and TRBJ1-6; 10 nucleotides align to TRBD1. The CDR3 has 13 amino acids. CDR1 is DFQATT and CDR2 is SNEGSKA in the germline V gene (reference sequence). V dropped 6 bases and J dropped 8; count of bases not matched to a gene: 4. CDR3 nucleotide sequence: TGCAGTGCCCCGGACAGGGGGGATTCACCCCTCCACTTT. This gives the protein CSAPDRGDSPLHF.

This clonotype was recorded a few times. The chain is built from TRBV28 and TRBJ1-2; TRBD1 might be the D (5 bases). The CDR3 spans 13 residues. From germline, CDR1 is MDHEN and CDR2 SYDVKM. Trimming removed 1 base at V and 8 bases at J, with 11 bases between. CDR3 DNA sequence: TGTGCCAGCAGTTTATTCGGGGCGCGGGGCTACACCTTC. It yields the protein CASSLFGARGYTF.

The rearrangement joins TRBV6-6 to TRBJ1-6; D not resolved. Germline V lookup: CDR1 MNHNY, CDR2 SVGAGI (reference sequence). Trimming cost V 7 bases and J 10 bases, with 11 bases left between them. The CDR3 extends over 12 amino acids. The CDR3 nucleotides read TGTGCCAGCACTACACTGTCCTCACCCCTCCACTTT. It codes for CASTTLSSPLHF.

This clonotype was seen a few times. V gene TRBV2 combines with J gene TRBJ2-2; D perhaps matches TRBD1 (5 bases). Per the germline V gene, CDR1 is SNHLY and CDR2 is FYNNEI. Trimming took off 2 bases at V and 1 base at J, with 17 bases between the two ends. The CDR3 covers 18 residues. CDR3 in DNA: TGTGCCAGCAGTGAACCCCTATCCACCACAGGGAACACCGGGGAGCTGTTTTTT. The encoded protein is CASSEPLSTTGNTGELFF.

In DNA form, the CDR3 reads TGCGCCAGCAGCATTTCTCCCAATGAGCAGTTCTTC. Translating it yields CASSISPNEQFF. This chain links TRBV5-1 with TRBJ2-1, with D unclear. V was clipped by 4 bases and J by 6 bases, with 8 bases between them. Germline CDR1 SGHRS, CDR2 YFSETQ. The CDR3 runs 12 residues. Complete variable domain (other parts from reference TRBV5-1 and TRBJ2-1): KAGVTQTPRYLIKTRGQQVTLSCSPISGHRSVSWYQQTPGQGLQFLFEYFSETQRNKGNFPGRFSGRQFSNSRSEMNVSTLELGDSALYLCASSISPNEQFFGPGTRLTVL.

The table lists this clonotype with a few counts. The J gene is TRBJ2-3, the V gene TRBV6-1; the D is unclear. With 3 bases removed from V and 5 bases from J, the gap between germline ends came to 9 bases. The length of the CDR3 is 13 residues. Germline CDR1 and CDR2: MNHNS and SASEGT. The CDR3 nucleotides read TGTGCCAGCAGTGAGCTAGTTGTAGATACGCAGTATTTT. This encodes CASSELVVDTQYF.

This clonotype was observed a few times. The chain couples TRBV6-5 to TRBJ1-6; 7 nucleotides line up with TRBD1. Trimming removed 4 bases from V and 9 bases from J; junction bases left unmatched: 12. CDR3 length: 16 amino acids. Germline values: CDR1 MNHEY, CDR2 SVGAGI. The CDR3 DNA is TGTGCCAGCAGTTTGGGCAACAGGGGCTGGGGTTCACCCCTCCACTTT. It encodes CASSLGNRGWGSPLHF.

The gene calls are TRBV20-1 and TRBJ2-3; D is undetermined. The ends were cut back, 7 bases at V and 3 bases at J, with 14 bases in the middle. This CDR3 region has 13 residues. From germline, CDR1 is DFQATT and CDR2 SNEGSKA (reference sequence). The CDR3 bases are TGCAGTGGGATGGAAGCCCCAACAGATACGCAGTATTTT. Translating it yields CSGMEAPTDTQYF.

V gene TRBV27 combines with J gene TRBJ1-1; D unclear. CDR1 is MNHEY, CDR2 SMNVEV, per germline (reference sequence). This CDR3 is built from 13 residues. The V and J ends lost 3 bases and 6 bases respectively, with 11 bases between them. CDR3 nucleotides: TGTGCCAGCAGTTTCAGCAGCACCGCTGAAGCTTTCTTT. Translation: CASSFSSTAEAFF.

This clonotype showed up just a few times. The chain employs TRBV10-3 and TRBJ2-7, with 8 nucleotides matching TRBD2. This CDR3 has 14 residues. V trimming: 6 bases; J trimming: 1 base; junction bases outside the gene matches: 5. Germline CDR1 ENHRY, CDR2 SYGVKD. In DNA, the CDR3 is TGTGCCATCAGGACCGGGACTAGTTCCTACGAGCAGTACTTC. Translating gives CAIRTGTSSYEQYF.

V gene TRBV4-2 combines with J gene TRBJ2-5, with 9 bases that match TRBD2. With V trimmed by 4 bases and J by 4 bases, 10 bases remained unmatched. The CDR3 extends over 16 amino acids. Germline-derived CDR1 and CDR2 are LGHNA and YNFKEQ. Written as DNA, the CDR3 is TGTGCCAGCAGCCGGAATAGCGGGGGCTGGGCAGAGACCCAGTACTTC. Protein product: CASSRNSGGWAETQYF.

The V gene is TRBV2, the J gene TRBJ1-6; D gene ambiguous. CDR3 size: 14 residues. Germline lookup yields CDR1 SNHLY and CDR2 FYNNEI. The V gene lost 7 bases and the J gene lost 7 bases, with 14 bases spanning the gap. CDR3 DNA: TGTGCCAGCAATTTCGGGCAGCGAAATTCACCCCTCCACTTT. Its protein is CASNFGQRNSPLHF.

The chain employs TRBV12-3 or TRBV12-4 and TRBJ2-1; 11 bases are shared with TRBD2. The CDR3 totals 14 residues. Germline trimming cut 6 bases from V and 6 bases from J; bases unmatched to any gene: 4. CDR3 residues: CASSSSGGFNEQFF. The CDR3 region has the DNA TGTGCCAGCAGCTCTAGCGGGGGGTTCAATGAGCAGTTCTTC.

This clonotype occurred a few times. For the CDR3, the DNA is TGTGCCAGCATCCCGGGACAGGACTTAAATGAGCAGTTCTTC. It is translated as CASIPGQDLNEQFF. The J gene is TRBJ2-1, the V gene TRBV12-3 or TRBV12-4; 8 nucleotides align to TRBD1. Trimming at V came to 7 bases and at J to 7 bases, leaving 9 bases not matched to a gene. This CDR3 is built from 14 residues.

This clonotype showed up just a few times. This chain connects TRBV20-1 to TRBJ1-5; no reliable D call. CDR1 and CDR2 from the germline V gene are DFQATT and SNEGSKA (reference sequence). V lost 1 base to trimming and J lost 3 bases, with 7 bases between them. This CDR3 has 13 amino acids. CDR3 residues: CSARADYNQPQHF. CDR3 coding DNA: TGCAGTGCTAGAGCAGACTACAATCAGCCCCAGCATTTT.

This clonotype was counted between two and nine times. The chain links TRBV7-2 to TRBJ2-1; D call uncertain. Trimming removed 3 bases from V and 14 bases from J, with 11 bases in between. The CDR3 is 11 residues long. The germline V gene has CDR1 SGHTA and CDR2 FQGNSA. The CDR3 here is CASSFADTKFF. As DNA, the CDR3 is TGTGCCAGCAGCTTTGCGGATACTAAGTTCTTC.

The CDR3 DNA sequence: TGTGCCAGCAGTTTAACTCACCGGGACCAGAGCTCCTACGAGCAGTACTTC. Amino acids: CASSLTHRDQSSYEQYF. V gene TRBV27 combines with J gene TRBJ2-7; D may be TRBD1 or TRBD2 (5 bases each). From germline, CDR1 is MNHEY and CDR2 SMNVEV (reference sequence). This CDR3 spans 17 amino acids. With 2 bases removed from V and 0 bases from J, the gap between germline ends came to 17 bases.

The chain recombines TRBV9 with TRBJ2-3; 8 positions match TRBD2. This CDR3 is built from 15 residues. V dropped 6 bases and J dropped 7; count of bases not matched to a gene: 13. Germline-derived CDR1 and CDR2 are SGDLS and YYNGEE. CDR3 sequence: CASKKGGGTSHTQYF. CDR3 nucleotides: TGTGCCAGCAAGAAAGGCGGGGGGACCTCACATACGCAGTATTTT. Complete variable domain (other parts from reference TRBV9 and TRBJ2-3): DSGVTQTPKHLITATGQRVTLRCSPRSGDLSVYWYQQSLDQGLQFLIQYYNGEERAKGNILERFSAQQFPDLHSELNLSSLELGDSALYFCASKKGGGTSHTQYFGPGTRLTVL.